This T cell receptor beta chain was observed in a study of shared clonotypes between healthy human individuals. CDR1 SGHRS and CDR2 YFSETQ come from the germline V gene. CDR3 length: 17 amino acids. The J segment lost 7 bases and the V segment lost 1 base, leaving 13 bases of the junction unmatched. This clone appeared a few times. Sequenced by immunoSEQ multiplex PCR; TCRdb stores in-frame clones only, minus some. The sample records about 2 million clones, roughly 94% being singletons. The chain recombines TRBV5-1 with TRBJ2-7, with 11 bases aligning to TRBD2. This receptor was identified in a man between 18 and 35 years old in good health. Sequencing was performed on naive CD4+ T cells sorted from blood. Subset given: CD45RA+ positively selected. The CDR3 sequence is CASSLTPSGRSVGEQYF. For the CDR3, the DNA is TGCGCCAGCAGCTTGACGCCTAGCGGGAGGAGTGTGGGGGAGCAGTACTTC.